These 25 T cell receptor beta chains came from one sample sequenced in a study of control samples from healthy donors and cancer patients. TCRdb's table, derived via immunoSEQ multiplex PCR, lists solely in-frame clones and lacks some. The sample contains around 19,000 clones, 84% of which appear only once. The sequenced sample was PBMCs. The source is a woman in her seventies with lung cancer.

The rearrangement links TRBV6-2 or TRBV6-3 to TRBJ2-2, with D possibly called TRBD1 or TRBD2 (5 bases each). V gave up 7 bases and J gave up 6 bases, with 18 bases separating them. This CDR3 spans 15 amino acids. CDR1 is MNHEY and CDR2 is SVGEGT in the germline V gene. The CDR3 loop is CASTPGWDGAGELFF. DNA for the CDR3: TGTGCCAGCACCCCCGGTTGGGACGGCGCCGGGGAGCTGTTTTTT.

This clone occurred once. The CDR3 loop reads CASVLAGHTDTQYF. Here the CDR3 DNA reads TGTGCCAGCGTGTTAGCGGGCCACACAGATACGCAGTATTTT. The V and J genes are TRBV28 and TRBJ2-3; 7 bases are a match to TRBD2. Per germline, CDR1 MDHEN and CDR2 SYDVKM. V gave up 8 bases and J gave up 2 bases; unmatched junction bases: 7. The CDR3 consists of 14 residues.

V gene TRBV4-1 combines with J gene TRBJ2-7; D might be TRBD1 (6 bases). The CDR3 totals 19 residues. The germline V gene has CDR1 MGHRA and CDR2 YSYEKL. The V and J ends lost 0 bases and 2 bases respectively, with 23 bases between them. CDR3: CASSQDWDTDEENPYEQYF. Here the CDR3 DNA reads TGCGCCAGCAGCCAAGATTGGGACACCGATGAGGAGAATCCCTACGAGCAGTACTTC.

Comments on this clone: At one end, the junction sequence differs from germline, possibly due to a read error. DNA of the CDR3: TGTGCCACTAGTATTTACACCGGGGAGCTGTTTTTT. The encoded protein is CATSIYTGELFF. V is TRBV19 and J is TRBJ2-2, with D unclear. This CDR3 has 12 residues. Germline CDR1 LNHDA, CDR2 SQIVND (reference sequence).

V is TRBV27 and J is TRBJ2-2; no reliable D call. V was shortened by 7 bases and J by 1 base, with 7 bases between the two germline ends. The germline CDR1 and CDR2 sequences are MNHEY and SMNVEV (reference sequence). This CDR3 contains 13 residues. The CDR3 spells CASTRRNTGELFF. CDR3 coding DNA: TGTGCCAGCACTCGGCGGAACACCGGGGAGCTGTTTTTT.

Only a few counts were recorded for this clone. The V and J genes are TRBV24-1 and TRBJ1-2; 8 bases map to TRBD1. Germline V gives CDR1 KGHDR, CDR2 SFDVKD. Trimming removed 7 bases from V and 4 bases from J; junction bases left unmatched: 4. This CDR3 region has 13 residues. CDR3 coding DNA: TGTGCCACCAGCAGGGGGCCGGGCTATGGCTACACCTTC. This encodes CATSRGPGYGYTF.

V and J are TRBV5-5 and TRBJ2-7, with 9 bases matching TRBD2. With 3 bases clipped from V and 4 bases from J, the junction kept 5 bases outside the gene matches. The CDR3 is made up of 14 amino acids. The V gene's germline CDR1 is SGHKS and CDR2 YYEKEE (reference sequence). The DNA for the CDR3 is TGTGCCAGCAGCTCCGTAGCGGGAGAGTACGAGCAGTACTTC. This gives the protein CASSSVAGEYEQYF.

The genes are TRBV2 and TRBJ2-5; D perhaps matches TRBD1 (5 bases). The CDR3 totals 11 residues. Per germline, CDR1 SNHLY and CDR2 FYNNEI. The V end was cut by 8 bases, the J end by 5 bases, with 9 bases between. The CDR3 DNA sequence: TGTGCCAGCCAGGGAACGGAGACCCAGTACTTC. It encodes CASQGTETQYF.

This clone showed up just once. V gene TRBV5-1 combines with J gene TRBJ1-3; no firm D call. Trimming pared 4 bases from V and 0 bases from J, leaving 17 bases between. This CDR3 is built from 17 residues. The V gene's germline CDR1 is SGHRS and CDR2 YFSETQ. The CDR3 region is CASSDMDLRVSGNTIYF. The CDR3 bases are TGCGCCAGCAGCGACATGGACTTAAGGGTCTCTGGAAACACCATATATTTT.

This clone has more than one count but fewer than ten. The chain employs TRBV15 and TRBJ2-1; D not resolved. The V gene lost 0 bases and the J gene lost 9 bases, with 9 bases spanning the gap. CDR1 LNHNV and CDR2 YYDKDF come from the germline V gene (reference sequence). The CDR3 is made up of 13 amino acids. CDR3 coding DNA: TGTGCCACCAGCAGAGAAGGATTGGGTGAGCAGTTCTTC. Its translation: CATSREGLGEQFF.

The V gene is TRBV3-1 (or the pseudogene TRBV3-2), the J gene TRBJ1-1; D unresolved. The V gene lost 5 bases and the J gene lost 1 base, with 8 bases spanning the gap. The CDR3 sequence is 13 residues long. Germline CDR1 and CDR2: LGHDT and YNNKEL (reference sequence). CDR3 DNA sequence: TGTGCCAGCAGCGCCAACAGGAACACTGAAGCTTTCTTT. Translating gives CASSANRNTEAFF.

This chain links TRBV6-2 or TRBV6-3 with TRBJ1-1; TRBD1 is a possible D gene (5 bases). The CDR3 contains 14 residues. Trimming left V 2 bases short and J 11 bases short, with 18 bases between. The V gene's germline CDR1 is MNHEY and CDR2 SVGEGT. The CDR3: CASSYNVDTSRAFF. DNA for the CDR3: TGTGCCAGCAGTTACAACGTGGACACCTCTCGTGCTTTCTTT.

V gene TRBV18 combines with J gene TRBJ2-3; TRBD1 matches at 11 bases. V dropped 3 bases and J dropped 11; count of bases not matched to a gene: 10. CDR3 size: 15 residues. CDR1 and CDR2 from the germline V gene are KGHSH and LQKENI. The CDR3 region is CASSPGQGADGGQYF. For the CDR3, the DNA is TGTGCCAGCTCACCCGGACAGGGGGCGGATGGTGGGCAGTATTTT.

V is TRBV6-1 and J is TRBJ2-1, with 8 bases aligning to TRBD1. CDR1 and CDR2 (germline): MNHNS, SASEGT. The ends lost 3 bases at V and 2 bases at J; junction bases unmatched: 12. CDR3 length equals 18 residues. This CDR3 is CASSDLSVKGQAYNEQFF. The CDR3 DNA reads TGTGCCAGCAGTGATCTATCAGTGAAGGGACAGGCCTACAATGAGCAGTTCTTC.

The chain carries TRBV10-3 and TRBJ1-5; no clear D gene. V gave up 3 bases and J gave up 0 bases, with 6 bases separating them. CDR1 and CDR2 from the germline V gene are ENHRY and SYGVKD. This CDR3 contains 14 residues. The CDR3 DNA follows: TGTGCCATCAGTGAAGCGAATAGCAATCAGCCCCAGCATTTT. It is translated as CAISEANSNQPQHF.

There are a few counts of this clone. The V gene is TRBV4-3, the J gene TRBJ2-2, with D unresolved. The length of the CDR3 is 14 residues. Germline V gene data show CDR1 as LGHNA and CDR2 as YSLEER. Trimming cost V 9 bases and J 3 bases, with 14 bases left between them. This chain's CDR3 is CASKPQSDTGELFF. The DNA of the CDR3 is TGCGCCAGTAAACCTCAGAGCGACACCGGGGAGCTGTTTTTT.

J is TRBJ2-2 and V is TRBV7-2, with D possibly being TRBD1 or TRBD2 (5 bases each). Between the trimmed V and J ends, which lost 1 base and 6 bases, there was a span of 18 bases. Germline CDR1 is SGHTA and CDR2 is FQGNSA. The CDR3 is 17 amino acids. The CDR3 reads CASSLGSGAKGSGELFF. DNA of the CDR3: TGTGCCAGCAGCTTAGGAAGCGGCGCGAAGGGGTCCGGGGAGCTGTTTTTT.

A few counts support this clone. The rearrangement joins TRBV3-1 (or the pseudogene TRBV3-2) to TRBJ2-3; no reliable D call. Between the trimmed V and J ends, which lost 4 bases and 0 bases, there was a span of 5 bases. This CDR3 region has 13 residues. From germline, CDR1 is LGHDT and CDR2 YNNKEL (reference sequence). The CDR3 reads CASSRTSTDTQYF. The CDR3 DNA reads TGTGCCAGCAGCCGCACTAGCACAGATACGCAGTATTTT.

As concerns this clone: The same CDR3 can be traced to other DNA sequences in this sample. The chain is built from TRBV4-3 and TRBJ1-1; D remains unclear. Trimming removed 3 bases from V and 1 base from J, with 6 bases in between. The CDR3 extends over 13 amino acids. Germline V gene sequence: CDR1 LGHNA, CDR2 YSLEER. The CDR3 spells CASSQAGNTEAFF. DNA for the CDR3: TGCGCCAGCAGCCAGGCGGGGAACACTGAAGCTTTCTTT.

This chain connects TRBV10-1 to TRBJ1-4, with D possibly matching TRBD1 (6 bases). The V end was cut by 4 bases, the J end by 7 bases, with 16 bases between. The germline CDR1 and CDR2 sequences are WNHNN and SYGVQD (reference sequence). This CDR3 comprises 15 residues. The CDR3 DNA reads TGCGCCAGCAGTGTTCAGGGGTGGGCTGGTGAAAAACTGTTTTTT. Amino acids: CASSVQGWAGEKLFF.

The rearrangement joins TRBV19 to TRBJ2-1; 10 bases align to TRBD1. Germline values: CDR1 LNHDA, CDR2 SQIVND (reference sequence). The length of the CDR3 is 15 residues. The J segment lost 5 bases and the V segment lost 4 bases, leaving 5 bases of the junction unmatched. CDR3 in amino acids: CASSTRTGGNNEQFF. CDR3 coding DNA: TGTGCCAGTAGTACTCGGACAGGGGGAAACAATGAGCAGTTCTTC.

The genes are TRBV7-2 and TRBJ2-7, with D possibly matching TRBD2 (7 bases). Germline V gene data show CDR1 as SGHTA and CDR2 as FQGNSA. V lost 5 bases and J 4 bases, leaving 24 bases between the germline ends. CDR3 length: 17 residues. The CDR3 spells CASSPRGNSEGGYEQYF. In DNA, the CDR3 is TGTGCCAGCAGCCCCAGAGGGAACTCAGAGGGGGGGTACGAGCAGTACTTC. Full variable domain (rest looked up from reference TRBV7-2 and TRBJ2-7): GAGVSQSPSNKVTEKGKDVELRCDPISGHTALYWYRQSLGQGLEFLIYFQGNSAPDKSGLPSDRFSAERTGGSVSTLTIQRTQQEDSAVYLCASSPRGNSEGGYEQYFGPGTRLTVT.

The V and J genes are TRBV15 and TRBJ2-1, with TRBD2 identical over 10 bases. Germline assignment: CDR1 LNHNV and CDR2 YYDKDF (reference sequence). The CDR3 covers 17 residues. The ends lost 3 bases at V and 8 bases at J; junction bases unmatched: 13. CDR3 coding DNA: TGTGCCACCAGCAGGGTGCCACCAGCGGGAGGGCCGGATGAGCAGTTCTTC. Its protein product is CATSRVPPAGGPDEQFF.

The chain carries TRBV7-8 and TRBJ1-6; 7 bases are shared with TRBD1. Germline V gives CDR1 SGHVS, CDR2 FQNEAQ. Trimming took 6 bases from V and 8 from J; bases not matched to a gene: 7. CDR3 length: 14 residues. The CDR3 sequence is CASSQGQDYSPLHF. The CDR3 nucleotides are TGTGCCAGCAGTCAAGGACAGGACTATTCACCCCTCCACTTT.

The CDR3 nucleotides are TGTGCCAGCTCCCGGTCGGGGCCCCAAGAGACCCAGTACTTC. Encoded protein: CASSRSGPQETQYF. J is TRBJ2-5 and V is TRBV7-2; D may be TRBD1 or TRBD2 (5 bases each). The V and J ends lost 8 bases and 1 base respectively, with 14 bases between them. Germline assignment: CDR1 SGHTA and CDR2 FQGNSA. The CDR3 contains 14 residues.